Below, 18 T cell receptor beta chains from the same sample are listed, as sequenced in a study of response to subunit inactivated influenza vaccine. Each CDR3 protein gets one entry after TCRdb re-called the RT-PCR reads with MiXCR. The sample includes about 650,000 distinct CDR3 sequences, 13% to 15% of them seen just once. The material was PBMCs from blood, obtained 14 to 15 days before vaccination. The origin of the receptors is a man between 50 and 59 years old who received an inactivated influenza vaccine.

This clonotype was found a few times. This rearrangement joins TRBV20-1 to TRBJ2-3; D call uncertain. The germline V gene encodes CDR1 DFQATT and CDR2 SNEGSKA (reference sequence). The CDR3 spans 16 residues. Trimming cost V 3 bases and J 3 bases, with 19 bases left between them. CDR3 DNA sequence: TGCAGTGCTAGGACCAGCTATTCCGGATCTACAGATACGCAGTATTTT. This encodes CSARTSYSGSTDTQYF.

This clonotype was observed a handful of times. The chain joins TRBV5-6 to TRBJ2-2, with D possibly matching TRBD2 (5 bases). V lost 3 bases to trimming and J lost 1 base, with 10 bases between them. This CDR3 spans 15 amino acids. Germline V lookup: CDR1 SGHDT, CDR2 YYEEEE. The CDR3 loop is CASSSGVGNTGELFF. The CDR3 DNA sequence: TGTGCCAGCAGCTCCGGGGTAGGGAACACCGGGGAGCTGTTTTTT.

The chain couples TRBV6-1 to TRBJ2-7, with D perhaps TRBD1 (5 bases). In germline, CDR1 is MNHNS, CDR2 SASEGT. CDR3 length equals 14 residues. Deletions cut 6 bases from V and 2 bases from J, with 14 bases between. The CDR3 reads CASSPDRAPYEQYF. The CDR3 coding sequence is TGTGCCAGCAGCCCCGACAGAGCTCCCTACGAGCAGTACTTC.

This clonotype appeared a few times. V is TRBV2 and J is TRBJ2-1, with 13 bases matching TRBD2. The CDR3 consists of 18 residues. Germline CDR1 and CDR2: SNHLY and FYNNEI. Germline trimming cut 7 bases from V and 8 bases from J; bases unmatched to any gene: 17. The CDR3 sequence: CASTKGRGLAGQWDEQFF. The CDR3, as DNA: TGTGCCAGCACCAAAGGGAGGGGACTAGCGGGGCAATGGGATGAGCAGTTCTTC.

This clonotype appeared a few times. The chain uses TRBV3-1 and TRBJ2-4, with TRBD1 matching 8 bases. The CDR3 is made up of 19 amino acids. The V and J ends lost 1 base and 0 bases, in that order; junction bases with no gene match: 11. Germline lookup yields CDR1 LGHDT and CDR2 YNNKEL (reference sequence). CDR3 sequence (DNA): TGTGCCAGCAGCCAAGGCCTCGGACAGGGCGTAATAGCCAAAAACATTCAGTACTTC. Translating gives CASSQGLGQGVIAKNIQYF.

This clonotype came up a few times. J is TRBJ2-5 and V is TRBV28, with unresolved D. Trimming pared 6 bases from V and 5 bases from J, leaving 22 bases between. This CDR3 has 16 residues. Germline V gives CDR1 MDHEN, CDR2 SYDVKM. The chain's CDR3 is CASRPFYEKEGETQYF. For the CDR3, the DNA is TGTGCCAGCAGACCGTTTTACGAAAAGGAAGGCGAGACCCAGTACTTC.

The chain uses TRBV29-1 and TRBJ1-1; D may be TRBD1 (6 bases). The CDR3 consists of 13 residues. V was cut by 7 bases and J by 0 bases, with 12 bases left in between. Germline CDR1 reads SQVTM; CDR2 reads ANQGSEA. CDR3 DNA sequence: TGCAGCGGGGGTAGGGGGGTGAACACTGAAGCTTTCTTT. This encodes CSGGRGVNTEAFF.

This chain joins TRBV28 and TRBJ2-5; 8 bases align to TRBD2. Germline trimming cut 6 bases from V and 5 bases from J; bases unmatched to any gene: 8. In germline, CDR1 is MDHEN, CDR2 SYDVKM. The CDR3 extends over 14 amino acids. The DNA for the CDR3 is TGTGCCAGCAGCCCCGCCGGGAGGGCGGAGACCCAGTACTTC. Translation: CASSPAGRAETQYF. The full variable domain, completed using reference TRBV28 and TRBJ2-5, is DVKVTQSSRYLVKRTGEKVFLECVQDMDHENMFWYRQDPGLGLRLIYFSYDVKMKEKGDIPEGYSVSREKKERFSLILESASTNQTSMYLCASSPAGRAETQYFGPGTRLLVL.

In its sample, this clonotype was seen many times. The chain joins TRBV18 to TRBJ2-7; 7 bases map to TRBD1. Germline V gene sequence: CDR1 KGHSH, CDR2 LQKENI. Germline trimming cut 8 bases from V and 3 bases from J; bases unmatched to any gene: 7. CDR3 length: 13 amino acids. DNA for the CDR3: TGTGCCAGCAGTCCGGGACAGCACTACGAGCAGTACTTC. The encoded protein is CASSPGQHYEQYF.

This clonotype was seen ten or more times. The rearrangement links TRBV7-8 to TRBJ2-5; D is tentatively TRBD1 or TRBD2 (6 bases each). V shed 2 bases and J shed 3 bases, with 16 bases lying between them. This CDR3 has 16 amino acids. Germline CDR1 reads SGHVS; CDR2 reads FQNEAQ. CDR3: CASSLYFGGSKETQYF. The CDR3 DNA sequence: TGTGCCAGCAGCTTATATTTCGGGGGCTCAAAAGAGACCCAGTACTTC.

The chain employs TRBV6-2 or TRBV6-3 and TRBJ1-5; tentative D call: TRBD1 (6 bases). The length of the CDR3 is 15 residues. CDR1 and CDR2 from the germline V gene are MNHEY and SVGEGT. Trimming took 2 bases from V and 2 from J, leaving 10 bases between them. CDR3: CASSYLGAGNQPQHF. For the CDR3, the DNA is TGTGCCAGCAGTTACCTGGGGGCCGGCAATCAGCCCCAGCATTTT.

This clonotype was detected only a few times. The chain joins TRBV4-2 to TRBJ2-7; maybe TRBD2 (5 bases). This CDR3 has 11 residues. Germline V lookup: CDR1 LGHNA, CDR2 YNFKEQ. Trimming removed 8 bases from V and 5 bases from J, with 10 bases in between. The CDR3 bases are TGTGCCAGCTCCGAGGGTAACGAGCAGTACTTC. Protein sequence: CASSEGNEQYF.

J is TRBJ2-2 and V is TRBV7-3, with D maybe TRBD1 (6 bases). From germline, CDR1 is SGHTA and CDR2 FQGTGA. The CDR3 has 16 amino acids. With 6 bases removed from V and 2 bases from J, the gap between germline ends came to 16 bases. CDR3 protein: CASSPSGTHNTGELFF. CDR3 coding DNA: TGTGCCAGCAGTCCGTCCGGGACACATAACACCGGGGAGCTGTTTTTT.

This clonotype was counted only a few times. The genes are TRBV11-2 and TRBJ1-1; D ambiguous. Germline CDR1 and CDR2: SGHAT and FQNNGV. Trimming took off 10 bases at V and 3 bases at J, with 18 bases between the two ends. The length of the CDR3 is 14 residues. The CDR3 DNA follows: TGTGCCACCACTAGAGGACGGCTGGACACTGAAGCTTTCTTT. Protein: CATTRGRLDTEAFF.

This clonotype was detected ten times or more. J is TRBJ2-1 and V is TRBV4-3; 8 bases match TRBD2. Losses at the gene ends were 0 bases for V and 2 bases for J; bases not matched to a gene: 9. Germline CDR1 reads LGHNA; CDR2 reads YSLEER. The length of the CDR3 is 18 residues. The DNA for the CDR3 is TGCGCCAGCAGCCAAGATATAAAGCGGGGGCTTACCTACAATGAGCAGTTCTTC. It specifies CASSQDIKRGLTYNEQFF.

In this sample, this clonotype turned up many times. One end of the junction does not line up with germline, which may come from a read error. This chain connects TRBV12-3 or TRBV12-4 to TRBJ2-7; no clear D gene. This CDR3 comprises 11 residues. CDR3 DNA: TGTGCCAGCAGCTTAGGTTACGAGCAGTACTTC. Translated: CASSLGYEQYF.

This sequence joins TRBV20-1 and TRBJ2-7, with 7 bases matching TRBD2. Trimming at V came to 5 bases and at J to 2 bases, leaving 9 bases not matched to a gene. The CDR3 loop spans 14 amino acids. Germline V CDR1 and CDR2: DFQATT, SNEGSKA (reference sequence). The CDR3 reads CSAFPGRGTYEQYF. CDR3 nucleotide sequence: TGCAGTGCTTTTCCAGGGAGGGGCACCTACGAGCAGTACTTC.

This clonotype has only a few counts. The V gene is TRBV2, the J gene TRBJ2-7; D gene uncertain. This CDR3 comprises 13 residues. Trimming cost V 6 bases and J 1 base, with 10 bases left between them. Germline CDR1 is SNHLY and CDR2 is FYNNEI. The CDR3 DNA reads as TGTGCCAGCAGCGACGGTCAGTCCTACGAGCAGTACTTC. This sequence encodes CASSDGQSYEQYF. The variable domain in full, with the rest retrieved from reference TRBV2 and TRBJ2-7, is EPEVTQTPSHQVTQMGQEVILRCVPISNHLYFYWYRQILGQKVEFLVSFYNNEISEKSEIFDDQFSVERPDGSNFTLKIRSTKLEDSAMYFCASSDGQSYEQYFGPGTRLTVT.